This T cell receptor (beta chain) was documented in a study of response to subunit inactivated influenza vaccine. This clonotype was counted a few times. Its antigen is not known. Study-level points and caveats: T cells newly recruited by each seasonal influenza vaccination are few, the authors suggested.

From germline, CDR1 is MGHDK and CDR2 SYGVNS. The CDR3 runs to 12 residues. Trimming pared 3 bases from V and 5 bases from J, leaving 8 bases between. TCRdb independently ran MiXCR on the RT-PCR reads; one entry per CDR3 protein. The sample holds more than 550,000 distinct CDR3 sequences, over 9.5% seen once. The chain links TRBV25-1 to TRBJ2-7; no firm D call. This sequence originates from a man aged 50-59 years who received an inactivated influenza vaccine. Sequencing was performed on PBMCs from blood, taken on the day of vaccination. CDR3 in amino acids: CASSDFPHEQYF. As DNA, the CDR3 is TGTGCCAGCAGTGATTTCCCCCACGAGCAGTACTTC.